This TCR beta chain was found in a study of CD8 T cells in ankylosing spondylitis. Comments on this clonotype: The antigen is undetermined.

Library preparation for TCR beta used quantitative 5'-RACE with molecular barcodes. TCRdb re-derived calls from the 5' RACE reads in MiXCR, one entry per CDR3 protein. The repertoire holds about 420,000 distinct CDR3 sequences, with approximately 20% as singletons. Study-level results: Disease-linked clones reportedly concentrated significantly in matched ankylosing spondylitis synovial fluid. It appeared that ankylosing spondylitis blood was characterized by a TCR beta motif of several highly homologous variants.

This CDR3 spans 14 amino acids. Germline V gene sequence: CDR1 DFQATT, CDR2 SNEGSKA (reference sequence). V shed 6 bases and J shed 5 bases, with 16 bases lying between them. Input material: blood, either unsorted or a sorted T cell fraction (not recorded which). The V and J genes are TRBV20-1 and TRBJ2-2, with D perhaps assigned TRBD1 or TRBD2 (6 bases each). The sequence was obtained from a male donor with ankylosing spondylitis. The CDR3 loop is CSASRPGATGELFF. The CDR3 DNA reads TGCAGTGCCTCCAGACCGGGGGCGACCGGGGAGCTGTTTTTT.